The T cell receptor beta chain described here comes from a study of blood T cell repertoires in COVID-19. Background on the study: Material from acute and convalescent COVID-19 was sourced from the United States, Italy and Spain. Sources were T cells, B-cell-depleted T cells, or PBMCs; the material itself was cDNA or gDNA.

Germline V gene sequence: CDR1 GTSNPN, CDR2 SVGIG (reference sequence). Trimming stripped 1 base from V and 10 bases from J, with 16 bases between. This CDR3 region has 13 residues. The Seattle site enrolled patients during active infection and followed them longitudinally. Original methodology: Estimated nucleated cell counts came from reference gene primer amplification. Some clones are missing from TCRdb's copy, which holds only in-frame ones; the method was immunoSEQ multiplex PCR. The V and J calls and clone size come from that table; D and trimming were worked out from the DNA. The sample carries over 100,000 clones, approximately 90% recorded once.

The chain has TRBV30 and TRBJ1-2; D call uncertain. The clonotype comes from a man in his sixties with COVID-19, enrolled during active disease. Sequenced: peripheral blood. The CDR3 spells CAWSALREDLYTF. As DNA, the CDR3 is TGTGCCTGGAGTGCCTTAAGGGAGGACCTCTACACCTTC.